One sample yielded the 2 T cell receptor beta chains listed below, sequenced in a study of shared clonotypes between healthy human individuals. Produced via immunoSEQ multiplex PCR; TCRdb's table is partial and in-frame only. The table has approximately 2.1 million clones, approximately 93% seen once; the top ten hold under 0.45%. Sequenced sample: naive CD4+ T cells from PBMCs. The subset is: CD45RA+ positively selected. These receptors were collected from a man younger than 35 in good health. Some clones in this sample may be carry-over from other donors' samples.

The chain couples TRBV2 to TRBJ2-5; 7 nucleotides align to TRBD2. The germline CDR1 and CDR2 sequences are SNHLY and FYNNEI. The CDR3 loop spans 12 amino acids. The CDR3 reads CAGGDFQETQYF. CDR3 DNA: TGTGCGGGGGGGGACTTCCAAGAGACCCAGTACTTC.

V gene TRBV9 combines with J gene TRBJ2-4; possible D gene TRBD2, 5 bases. Trimming shortened V by 0 bases and J by 5 bases, and 9 bases separated the two germline ends. Germline CDR1 and CDR2: SGDLS and YYNGEE. The CDR3 is 14 residues long. The DNA for the CDR3 is TGTGCCAGCAGCGTAGCTAGCTCCCAAAACATTCAGTACTTC. Translating it yields CASSVASSQNIQYF. Based on the CDR3 plus reference TRBV9 and TRBJ2-4, the full variable domain is DSGVTQTPKHLITATGQRVTLRCSPRSGDLSVYWYQQSLDQGLQFLIQYYNGEERAKGNILERFSAQQFPDLHSELNLSSLELGDSALYFCASSVASSQNIQYFGAGTRLSVL.